A single sample is the source of the 3 T cell receptor beta chains below, sequenced in a study of beta chain features in type 1 diabetes (dated by TCRdb to the late 2010s). Library prep was done by the immunoSEQ multiplex PCR assay. The High Capacity cDNA Reverse Transcription Kit was used to reverse transcribe all of the isolated RNA, meaning that expressed TCRB transcripts were what got sequenced. Here the immuneACCESS table is served through TCRdb, limited to in-frame sequences with V and J called. Missing clones are a known gap in these copies; in checked studies unresolved V genes cover under half, and the rest lacks a known reason. Here the sample has under 300,000 clones; 25% to 35% occur a single time. In total, the top ten clones hold 4% of the sample. The sequenced sample consisted of central memory CD4+ T cells from blood. These receptor sequences come from a young man in good health.

In its sample, this clone was seen many times. Other DNA sequences in the same sample also yield this CDR3. The rearrangement joins TRBV5-1 to TRBJ2-5; 11 bases fit TRBD2. J lost 5 bases, V lost 0 bases, and 9 bases had no gene match. The CDR3 runs 17 residues. Germline-derived CDR1 and CDR2 are SGHRS and YFSETQ. CDR3 amino acids: CASSLALAGGPQETQYF. For the CDR3, the DNA is TGCGCCAGCAGCTTGGCCCTAGCGGGGGGACCTCAGGAGACCCAGTACTTC. The full variable domain, in which reference TRBV5-1 and TRBJ2-5 provide the parts outside the CDR3, is KAGVTQTPRYLIKTRGQQVTLSCSPISGHRSVSWYQQTPGQGLQFLFEYFSETQRNKGNFPGRFSGRQFSNSRSEMNVSTLELGDSALYLCASSLALAGGPQETQYFGPGTRLLVL.

The rearrangement links TRBV19 to TRBJ1-2; D remains unclear. Trimming pared 7 bases from V and 7 bases from J, leaving 19 bases between. The germline gives CDR1 LNHDA, CDR2 SQIVND (reference sequence). The CDR3 consists of 14 residues. The CDR3 DNA is TGTGCCAGTACCGCCATCGGACCGGGATCTGGCTACACCTTC. Protein product: CASTAIGPGSGYTF.

The chain joins TRBV28 to TRBJ1-1; the D is unclear. The V gene's germline CDR1 is MDHEN and CDR2 SYDVKM. V was shortened by 5 bases and J by 4 bases, with 11 bases between the two germline ends. This CDR3 has 13 amino acids. The CDR3 here is CASSPTQRTEAFF. CDR3 sequence (DNA): TGTGCCAGCAGTCCGACCCAGCGCACTGAAGCTTTCTTT. Full variable domain (remainder filled in from reference TRBV28 and TRBJ1-1): DVKVTQSSRYLVKRTGEKVFLECVQDMDHENMFWYRQDPGLGLRLIYFSYDVKMKEKGDIPEGYSVSREKKERFSLILESASTNQTSMYLCASSPTQRTEAFFGQGTRLTVV.